Given below is one TCR beta chain in context. Its antigen remains unknown. The TRB cDNA libraries were prepared by 5' RACE with UMI labels. TCRdb reprocessed the 5' RACE reads, keeping one entry per CDR3 protein, no DNA. The sample holds about 90,000 distinct CDR3 sequences. This sample is drawn from a study of CXCR3-negative and CXCR3-positive naive CD8 T cells. Study-wide background: The libraries together contributed some 150 million TRB reads, each supplying about 1.5 +/- 0.3 million. Overall study results and limits: Naive cells that were CXCR3-negative or CXCR3-positive used TRBV-TRBJ genes alike, while memory cells diverged. Researchers report that CXCR3-positive naive cells carry more hydrophobic TRB CDR3s than CXCR3-negative naive cells.

The CDR3 is 12 amino acids. The germline V gene has CDR1 MGHRA and CDR2 YSYEKL. CD8+ T cell subsets were each sorted in triplicate, about 310,000 cells apiece. Naive CD8+ T cells carried a CD45RO-CCR7+CD27+CD95- phenotype. The specimen sequenced was naive CXCR3+ CD8+ T cells from blood. Subset meaning: CD45RO-CCR7+CD27+CD95- naive CD8+ T cells expressing CXCR3 (TNR3+). This TCR derives from a human donor in good health. Some clones in this sample may be carry-over from other donors' samples. The rearrangement joins TRBV4-1 to TRBJ1-1. The CDR3 region is CASRDRNTEAFF.